This is a list of T cell receptor beta chains from one sample in a study of siplizumab effects on memory and regulatory T cells. Assay: immunoSEQ multiplex PCR; the TCRdb copy retains only in-frame clones and omits some. The sample lists tens of thousands of clones, approximately 97% occurring once. The material sequenced was naive CD8+ T cells sorted from blood. The receptors come from a human donor in good health. The CDR3 runs from the conserved cysteine through the conserved F or W. The D gene is left open where the match is weak. Clone sizes are given selectively: once, few, many, or a class where the clone is expanded.

D gene,V gene,clone size,J gene,CDR3 protein,CDR3 DNA
NA,TRBV4-3,NA,TRBJ1-3,CASSQSGGNSGNTIYF,TGCGCCAGCAGCCAAAGTGGAGGGAACTCTGGAAACACCATATATTTT
NA,TRBV27,NA,TRBJ2-2,CASSPMGSGELFF,TGTGCCAGCAGCCCAATGGGGTCCGGGGAGCTGTTTTTT
NA,TRBV5-3,NA,TRBJ2-3,CARGDTQYF,TGTGCCAGAGGGGATACGCAGTATTTT
NA,TRBV6-5,NA,TRBJ2-2,CASSYAGELFF,TGTGCCAGCAGTTATGCCGGGGAGCTGTTTTTT
NA,TRBV6-1,NA,TRBJ2-7,CASSAGSLVEQYF,TGTGCCAGCAGTGCAGGGAGCCTTGTCGAGCAGTACTTC
NA,TRBV9,NA,TRBJ1-6,CASSVEAGTNSPLHF,TGTGCCAGCAGCGTAGAAGCAGGGACCAATTCACCCCTCCACTTT
NA,TRBV4-1,NA,TRBJ2-1,CASSQGKSSYNEQFF,TGCGCCAGCAGCCAAGGCAAGAGCTCCTACAATGAGCAGTTCTTC
TRBD2,TRBV6-5,once,TRBJ2-5,CASSYLAGSQETQYF,TGTGCCAGCAGTTATCTAGCGGGATCCCAAGAGACCCAGTACTTC
TRBD2,TRBV11-2,NA,TRBJ2-1,CASSLRAGGLSEQFF,TGTGCCAGCAGCTTAAGAGCGGGGGGGCTTAGTGAGCAGTTCTTC
NA,TRBV4-1,NA,TRBJ2-5,CASSQEAIETQYF,TGCGCCAGCAGCCAAGAAGCTATCGAGACCCAGTACTTC
NA,TRBV28,NA,TRBJ2-7,CASRIGGFSYEQYF,TGTGCCAGCCGTATAGGGGGATTCTCCTACGAGCAGTACTTC
NA,TRBV4-2,NA,TRBJ1-2,CASSQDMGYTF,TGTGCCAGCAGCCAAGACATGGGCTACACCTTC
TRBD1,TRBV9,NA,TRBJ2-5,CASSAQGDFLGTQYF,TGTGCCAGCAGCGCACAGGGGGATTTCTTAGGGACCCAGTACTTC
NA,TRBV4-3,once,TRBJ2-7,CASSQDGPAYEQYF,TGCGCCAGCAGCCAAGATGGACCAGCCTACGAGCAGTACTTC
TRBD2,TRBV11-1,NA,TRBJ2-5,CASSFLTGGAQETQYF,TGTGCCAGCAGCTTTCTCACCGGGGGGGCCCAGGAGACCCAGTACTTC
NA,TRBV7-2,NA,TRBJ2-7,CASTLGGTYEQYF,TGTGCCAGCACCTTGGGCGGCACCTACGAGCAGTACTTC
TRBD1,TRBV6-5,NA,TRBJ1-2,CASSYGTGGDYGYTF,TGTGCCAGCAGTTACGGGACAGGGGGAGACTATGGCTACACCTTC
NA,TRBV9,NA,TRBJ2-3,CASSVELSSTDTQYF,TGTGCCAGCAGCGTAGAGCTGAGCAGCACAGATACGCAGTATTTT
NA,TRBV6-5,NA,TRBJ1-2,CASSPYPSYNYGYTF,TGTGCCAGCAGTCCCTACCCCTCCTATAACTATGGCTACACCTTC
NA,TRBV9,NA,TRBJ2-1,CASHPRSGNEQFF,TGTGCCAGCCACCCCCGGTCGGGGAATGAGCAGTTCTTC